One and the same sample provided the 8 T cell receptor beta chains below, sequenced in a study of human T cells and chemical hapten exposure. TCRdb passed the RACE reads through MiXCR, listing each CDR3 protein once. The sample lists more than 75,000 distinct CDR3 sequences; 9.3% were seen once. Sample time point: patch test 2, 6 weeks after DPC sensitization. The sample's treatment: therapeutic diphenylcyclopropenone sensitization with weekly scalp DPC. Sample: whole blood, taken in connection with sensitization to the hapten diphenylcyclopropenone (DPC). These receptors all come from a woman between 35 and 50 years old with alopecia areata. Some clones in this sample may be carry-over from other donors' samples.

In this sample, this clonotype turned up a few times. The V gene is TRBV7-2, the J gene TRBJ2-5; D may be TRBD1 or TRBD2 (6 bases each). Germline loops: CDR1 SGHTA, CDR2 FQGNSA. Deletions cut 1 base from V and 6 bases from J, with 12 bases between. The CDR3 is 14 amino acids. The CDR3 reads CASSLDGGQKTQYF. For the CDR3, the DNA is TGTGCCAGCAGCTTAGATGGGGGGCAGAAGACCCAGTACTTC.

The chain combines TRBV20-1 with TRBJ2-2; 7 nucleotides match TRBD2. Trimming at V came to 0 bases and at J to 4 bases, leaving 5 bases not matched to a gene. CDR1 is DFQATT and CDR2 is SNEGSKA in the germline V gene (reference sequence). This CDR3 is 15 amino acids long. This CDR3 reads CSARDGLAVTGELFF. CDR3 coding DNA: TGCAGTGCTAGAGATGGCCTAGCGGTCACCGGGGAGCTGTTTTTT.

This chain uses TRBV5-4 with TRBJ1-1; perhaps TRBD1 as D (5 bases). V was pared by 2 bases and J by 0 bases, with 8 bases between. CDR1 and CDR2 from the germline V gene are SGHNT and YYREEE (reference sequence). CDR3 length: 14 amino acids. The CDR3 sequence is CASSLDSVNTEAFF. CDR3 in DNA: TGTGCCAGCAGCTTAGACAGCGTGAACACTGAAGCTTTCTTT.

The chain couples TRBV29-1 to TRBJ2-5; D not resolved. This CDR3 is built from 13 residues. With 6 bases removed from V and 2 bases from J, the gap between germline ends came to 13 bases. Germline loops: CDR1 SQVTM, CDR2 ANQGSEA. DNA of the CDR3: TGCAGCGTACTTACAGAGAATCAAGAGACCCAGTACTTC. It yields the protein CSVLTENQETQYF.

In DNA form, the CDR3 reads TGTGCCAGCAGCTTAGGCGTGGGGGGCTACAATGAGCAGTTCTTC. Amino acid sequence: CASSLGVGGYNEQFF. This chain links TRBV7-9 with TRBJ2-1; weak D call: TRBD2 (6 bases). Trimming shortened V by 1 base and J by 3 bases, and 10 bases separated the two germline ends. In germline, CDR1 is SEHNR, CDR2 FQNEAQ (reference sequence). This CDR3 spans 15 amino acids.

This clonotype was found many times. This chain uses TRBV4-3 with TRBJ2-1, with 10 bases that match TRBD2. CDR1 and CDR2 (germline): LGHNA, YSLEER. The CDR3 contains 16 residues. Germline trimming cut 0 bases from V and 8 bases from J; bases unmatched to any gene: 7. The CDR3 nucleotides are TGCGCCAGCAGCCAAGATTGGAGCGGGAGGGCCGATGAGCAGTTCTTC. Amino acid sequence: CASSQDWSGRADEQFF.

As to this clonotype: One junction end disagrees with the germline gene, perhaps due to a read error. The J gene is TRBJ1-6, the V gene TRBV7-9; D gene ambiguous. The CDR3 is made up of 14 amino acids. The germline gives CDR1 SEHNR, CDR2 FQNEAQ (reference sequence). The CDR3 protein is CATSFSQRNSPLHF. CDR3 nucleotides: TGTGCCACCAGCTTCTCTCAGCGAAATTCACCCCTCCACTTT.

The rearrangement joins TRBV5-1 to TRBJ2-2, with D perhaps matching TRBD2 (5 bases). Germline values: CDR1 SGHRS, CDR2 YFSETQ. V dropped 2 bases and J dropped 5 bases, with 7 bases sitting between them. The CDR3 length is 13 residues. The CDR3 region has the DNA TGCGCCAGCAGCTTAGCGGAGACCGGGGAGCTGTTTTTT. The encoded protein is CASSLAETGELFF.